This TCR beta chain was retrieved from a study of cytotoxic CD8 clonotypes in ibrutinib-treated CLL. Assay: immunoSEQ multiplex PCR; the TCRdb copy retains only in-frame clones and omits some. This sample has around 200,000 clones, with 65% to 80% found just once. CDR1 PRHDT and CDR2 FYEKMQ come from the germline V gene (reference sequence). This CDR3 has 18 amino acids. V was clipped by 5 bases and J by 4 bases; unmatched bases: 13. This TCR derives from a human donor with chronic lymphocytic leukemia. This specimen was PBMCs, taken after 12 months of ibrutinib treatment. V and J are TRBV13 and TRBJ2-3; 12 bases are shared with TRBD2. CDR3 amino acids: CASSPTPSSGGAADTQYF. CDR3 coding DNA: TGTGCCAGCAGCCCGACCCCCTCTAGCGGGGGGGCCGCAGATACGCAGTATTTT.